The T cell receptor (beta chain) under discussion was sequenced for a study of blood T cell repertoires in COVID-19 (TCRdb year 2020). About the study as a whole: Samples covering the acute and convalescent phases of COVID-19 were provided by collaborators in the United States, Italy and Spain. The prospective study material was composed of cDNA or gDNA derived from T cells, B-cell-depleted T cells, or PBMCs. Deeply sampled blood TCRbeta repertoires from subjects exposed to, actively infected with, or recovered from COVID-19 were included in the dataset. The repertoires were made available in a free public database intended to serve as a resource for research on the immune response to SARS-CoV-2. Samples were obtained from the ongoing ImmuneRACE study (first 160 participants) and from over a thousand subjects provided by 6 global collaborators. Nearly every sample came with metadata listing a de-identified subject ID, COVID-19 status, age in years and sex. Where available, HLA class I and class II types were obtained from metadata supplied by the sample provider rather than from assay-based typing. General findings and caveats noted by the study authors: Clinical and demographic metadata were provided uncurated, with the amount varying by source and participant.

This clone was observed once. Its antigen target is currently unknown. There are no base qualities to consult, and no much larger clone falls within one base. The germline V gene supplies CDR1 SGHRS and CDR2 YFSETQ. Deletion took 2 bases off V and 5 bases off J, with a span of 7 bases between the germline ends. From the cysteine through the phenylalanine, the CDR3 covers 12 amino acids. Just the 36-base CDR3 DNA is kept, in frame starting at base 1. TCRbeta CDR3 regions were amplified from genomic DNA using the immunoSEQ Assay, a bias-controlled multiplex PCR. Per the source publication's procedure: The number of nucleated cells in each sample was estimated by amplification of reference gene primers within the assay. To quantify the absolute abundance of each unique TCRbeta CDR3 rearrangement, sequence reads were collapsed and filtered. Productive Simpson clonality was computed per sample as the square root of Simpson's diversity index over productive rearrangements. Drawn from immuneACCESS, this table holds only the in-frame rearrangements with V and J called that TCRdb kept. Clones are partly lost; checked studies trace under half to an unresolved V gene and leave the rest unexplained. For V, J and clone size, that table is used; D and trimming come from the DNA. Across this sample there are over 600,000 clones, with 85% to 90% seen only once. The top ten hold under 0.3% of the sample.

The collaborating institutions used their own protocols to collect whole blood in K2EDTA tubes. Collaborator samples were shipped for TCRbeta analysis as frozen whole blood, isolated PBMCs, or DNA extracted from either sample type. Sample: peripheral blood. The receptor was derived from a woman between 18 and 29 years old with acute or convalescent COVID-19. Recombination joined TRBV5-1 with TRBJ2-5; matching of 5 bases hints at TRBD1 as the D gene. The nucleotide sequence reads as follows: TGCGCCAGCAGCTTCAAGGGGGAGACCCAGTACTTC. It specifies CASSFKGETQYF.